The 23 T cell receptor beta chains presented below share a single source sample, sequenced in a study of T cell responses to AZD1222 COVID-19 vaccine. The table came from immunoSEQ multiplex PCR; TCRdb's copy has only in-frame clones and leaves some out. The sample lists tens of thousands of clones; around 84% were seen once. Sample: peripheral blood, taken 28 days after the second AZD1222 dose. The receptors come from an adult who received the AZD1222 COVID-19 vaccine.

The V call is TRBV9, the J call TRBJ2-7; D tentatively fits TRBD1 or TRBD2 (6 bases each). CDR1 is SGDLS and CDR2 is YYNGEE in the germline V gene. V shed 3 bases and J shed 0 bases, with 13 bases lying between them. The CDR3 length is 15 residues. For the CDR3, the DNA is TGTGCCAGCAGCGGTGGGGGGCAGAGCTCCTACGAGCAGTACTTC. Encoded protein: CASSGGGQSSYEQYF.

The V gene is TRBV28, the J gene TRBJ1-2, with TRBD1 matching 7 bases. This CDR3 contains 17 residues. Germline V gene lookup returns CDR1 MDHEN and CDR2 SYDVKM. V lost 3 bases and J lost 3; bases outside the gene matches: 13. This CDR3 reads CASSLTGLLVLDYGYTF. The CDR3 DNA reads as TGTGCCAGCAGTTTGACAGGGTTACTTGTATTGGACTATGGCTACACCTTC.

The chain links TRBV6-6 to TRBJ2-7; TRBD2 matches 10 bases. This CDR3 contains 15 residues. The germline V gene has CDR1 MNHNY and CDR2 SVGAGI (reference sequence). The J segment lost 4 bases and the V segment lost 8 bases, leaving 11 bases of the junction unmatched. CDR3 sequence reads: CASAKPSGRAYEQYF. The CDR3 DNA is TGTGCCAGCGCGAAACCCAGCGGGAGGGCTTACGAGCAGTACTTC.

The chain carries TRBV7-9 and TRBJ1-1, with unresolved D. Trimming shortened V by 6 bases and J by 1 base, and 15 bases separated the two germline ends. Germline loops: CDR1 SEHNR, CDR2 FQNEAQ (reference sequence). The CDR3 consists of 15 residues. The CDR3 loop reads CASSFDIGPNTEAFF. The CDR3 DNA reads as TGTGCCAGCAGTTTTGATATCGGCCCGAACACTGAAGCTTTCTTT.

The sample holds one count of this clone. V and J are TRBV10-3 and TRBJ1-5; no firm D call. Trimming stripped 6 bases from V and 1 base from J, with 13 bases between. From germline, CDR1 is ENHRY and CDR2 SYGVKD. CDR3 length equals 15 residues. The CDR3, as DNA: TGTGCCATCAGCCCCGGCGCAGCCAGCAATCAGCCCCAGCATTTT. Translating it yields CAISPGAASNQPQHF.

The genes are TRBV6-4 and TRBJ1-2; D gene uncertain. The CDR3 length is 15 residues. With 4 bases removed from V and 2 bases from J, the gap between germline ends came to 14 bases. Germline V lookup: CDR1 MRHNA, CDR2 SNTAGT. The chain's CDR3 is CASSVELDTNYGYTF. CDR3 nucleotide sequence: TGTGCCAGCAGTGTAGAACTAGACACCAACTATGGCTACACCTTC.

This clone was observed a single time. The chain combines TRBV7-9 with TRBJ1-6; no clear D. Trimming stripped 6 bases from V and 9 bases from J, with 18 bases between. This CDR3 contains 15 residues. CDR1 SEHNR and CDR2 FQNEAQ come from the germline V gene (reference sequence). The CDR3 DNA reads TGTGCCAGCAGTTCTGCGGACTTAAGTGGTTCACCCCTCCACTTT. Protein: CASSSADLSGSPLHF.

This chain connects TRBV28 to TRBJ2-5; D not certain. The germline CDR1 and CDR2 sequences are MDHEN and SYDVKM. V shed 10 bases and J shed 4 bases, with 10 bases lying between them. The CDR3 extends over 11 amino acids. In DNA, the CDR3 is TGTGCCACCTCTGTTCGAGAGACCCAGTACTTC. Translating gives CATSVRETQYF.

The sample holds one count of this clone. The chain carries TRBV7-2 and TRBJ2-7; D not certain. This CDR3 spans 11 amino acids. Germline V CDR1 and CDR2: SGHTA, FQGNSA. Trimming removed 5 bases from V and 0 bases from J, with 2 bases in between. The CDR3 spells CASSLSYEQYF. The CDR3 bases are TGTGCCAGCAGCCTCTCCTACGAGCAGTACTTC. The full variable domain, in which reference TRBV7-2 and TRBJ2-7 provide the parts outside the CDR3, is GAGVSQSPSNKVTEKGKDVELRCDPISGHTALYWYRQSLGQGLEFLIYFQGNSAPDKSGLPSDRFSAERTGGSVSTLTIQRTQQEDSAVYLCASSLSYEQYFGPGTRLTVT.

The chain employs TRBV30 and TRBJ2-5; possible D gene TRBD2, 5 bases. Germline CDR1 is GTSNPN and CDR2 is SVGIG (reference sequence). Trimming shortened V by 3 bases and J by 5 bases, and 10 bases separated the two germline ends. The CDR3 extends over 12 amino acids. The CDR3 here is CAWRGVGETQYF. CDR3 nucleotides: TGTGCCTGGAGGGGAGTGGGGGAGACCCAGTACTTC. Filled out from reference TRBV30 and TRBJ2-5, the complete variable domain reads SQTIHQWPATLVQPVGSPLSLECTVEGTSNPNLYWYRQAAGRGLQLLFYSVGIGQISSEVPQNLSASRPQDRQFILSSKKLLLSDSGFYLCAWRGVGETQYFGPGTRLLVL.

The chain uses TRBV5-1 and TRBJ2-3; D remains ambiguous. Germline lookup yields CDR1 SGHRS and CDR2 YFSETQ. The CDR3 is 14 amino acids. Trimming stripped 3 bases from V and 4 bases from J, with 12 bases between. CDR3 DNA sequence: TGCGCCAGCAGCTCCGGACCCGGATCAGATACGCAGTATTTT. Residues: CASSSGPGSDTQYF.

This chain connects TRBV7-3 to TRBJ2-2; D unresolved. The CDR3 is 14 amino acids. The ends were cut back, 1 base at V and 2 bases at J, with 5 bases in the middle. Germline CDR1 and CDR2: SGHTA and FQGTGA. The DNA for the CDR3 is TGTGCCAGCAGCTTAAACTATAACACCGGGGAGCTGTTTTTT. As protein: CASSLNYNTGELFF.

The chain has TRBV10-3 and TRBJ1-4; D is ambiguous. The CDR3 is 15 amino acids. CDR1 is ENHRY, CDR2 SYGVKD, per germline. Trimming took off 3 bases at V and 3 bases at J, with 11 bases between the two ends. CDR3 DNA: TGTGCCATCAGTGAAGGACTGAATCCTAATGAAAAACTGTTTTTT. This sequence encodes CAISEGLNPNEKLFF.

This clone has just a few counts. The chain recombines TRBV5-4 with TRBJ2-2; 8 bases align to TRBD1. Trimming removed 4 bases from V and 3 bases from J; junction bases left unmatched: 5. CDR3 length: 15 amino acids. The V gene's germline CDR1 is SGHNT and CDR2 YYREEE (reference sequence). The CDR3 sequence: CASSRTGKDTGELFF. In DNA, the CDR3 is TGTGCCAGCAGCCGGACAGGGAAAGACACCGGGGAGCTGTTTTTT.

V gene TRBV30 combines with J gene TRBJ1-5, with D possibly TRBD1 on 5 matching bases. This CDR3 comprises 14 residues. Trimming cost V 1 base and J 6 bases, with 13 bases left between them. Germline assignment: CDR1 GTSNPN and CDR2 SVGIG (reference sequence). The CDR3 DNA follows: TGTGCCTGGAGTGCCGGGACCCAGGGTCAGCCCCAGCATTTT. Its protein is CAWSAGTQGQPQHF.

In DNA, the CDR3 is TGTGCCTGGGGCGCCCTGACAGGGGGGGGATCACCCCTCCACTTT. As protein: CAWGALTGGGSPLHF. The chain joins TRBV30 to TRBJ1-6; 9 nucleotides agree with TRBD1. Germline CDR1 GTSNPN, CDR2 SVGIG (reference sequence). With V trimmed by 5 bases and J by 10 bases, 12 bases remained unmatched. CDR3 length equals 15 residues.

This clone was observed a handful of times. The rearrangement joins TRBV6-5 to TRBJ1-1; the D is unclear. Trimming shortened V by 5 bases and J by 0 bases, and 4 bases separated the two germline ends. The CDR3 is made up of 12 amino acids. Looked up from germline, CDR1 is MNHEY and CDR2 is SVGAGI. The CDR3 DNA sequence: TGTGCCAGCAGTCTTCTGAACACTGAAGCTTTCTTT. This encodes CASSLLNTEAFF.

This chain joins TRBV7-2 and TRBJ1-4, with D possibly being TRBD1 (6 bases). Trimming cost V 1 base and J 10 bases, with 13 bases left between them. The CDR3 is 14 residues long. Germline V CDR1 and CDR2: SGHTA, FQGNSA. Here the CDR3 DNA reads TGTGCCAGCAGCTTAGTGGGGGGCTCTGGAAAACTGTTTTTT. This codes for CASSLVGGSGKLFF.

This chain links TRBV3-1 (or the pseudogene TRBV3-2) with TRBJ1-5; no clear D. Germline-derived CDR1 and CDR2 are LGHDT and YNNKEL (reference sequence). This CDR3 comprises 15 residues. Trimming took off 1 base at V and 4 bases at J, with 11 bases between the two ends. The CDR3 DNA reads TGTGCCAGCAGCCAAGTCCCCGGAGGGAATCAGCCCCAGCATTTT. It is translated as CASSQVPGGNQPQHF.

This chain connects TRBV7-2 to TRBJ2-7, with a tentative D call TRBD1 (7 bases). The CDR3 loop spans 14 amino acids. V was trimmed by 2 bases and J by 0 bases, leaving 8 bases between them. Germline assignment: CDR1 SGHTA and CDR2 FQGNSA. CDR3 nucleotide sequence: TGTGCCAGCAGCTTACAGGGGGGCTCCTACGAGCAGTACTTC. This sequence encodes CASSLQGGSYEQYF.

CDR3 loop: CASSVEGGSLETQYF. CDR3 sequence (DNA): TGTGCCAGCAGCGTCGAGGGCGGGAGTCTTGAGACCCAGTACTTC. V gene TRBV9 combines with J gene TRBJ2-5, with TRBD2 identical over 7 bases. The CDR3 is 15 residues long. Germline V gene lookup returns CDR1 SGDLS and CDR2 YYNGEE. V lost 2 bases and J lost 5; bases outside the gene matches: 9. Complete variable domain (other parts from reference TRBV9 and TRBJ2-5): DSGVTQTPKHLITATGQRVTLRCSPRSGDLSVYWYQQSLDQGLQFLIQYYNGEERAKGNILERFSAQQFPDLHSELNLSSLELGDSALYFCASSVEGGSLETQYFGPGTRLLVL.

This rearrangement joins TRBV4-2 to TRBJ2-1; D is possibly TRBD1 or TRBD2 (5 bases each). Germline lookup yields CDR1 LGHNA and CDR2 YNFKEQ. The CDR3 length is 13 residues. V lost 0 bases and J 8 bases, leaving 8 bases between the germline ends. The CDR3: CASSQDRDDEQFF. CDR3 coding DNA: TGTGCCAGCAGCCAAGACAGGGACGATGAGCAGTTCTTC.

The V call is TRBV6-5, the J call TRBJ1-5, with D uncertain. This CDR3 is built from 14 residues. V was shortened by 0 bases and J by 0 bases, with 3 bases between the two germline ends. The germline gives CDR1 MNHEY, CDR2 SVGAGI. The DNA for the CDR3 is TGTGCCAGCAGTTACTCCGGTAGCAATCAGCCCCAGCATTTT. Translating it yields CASSYSGSNQPQHF.